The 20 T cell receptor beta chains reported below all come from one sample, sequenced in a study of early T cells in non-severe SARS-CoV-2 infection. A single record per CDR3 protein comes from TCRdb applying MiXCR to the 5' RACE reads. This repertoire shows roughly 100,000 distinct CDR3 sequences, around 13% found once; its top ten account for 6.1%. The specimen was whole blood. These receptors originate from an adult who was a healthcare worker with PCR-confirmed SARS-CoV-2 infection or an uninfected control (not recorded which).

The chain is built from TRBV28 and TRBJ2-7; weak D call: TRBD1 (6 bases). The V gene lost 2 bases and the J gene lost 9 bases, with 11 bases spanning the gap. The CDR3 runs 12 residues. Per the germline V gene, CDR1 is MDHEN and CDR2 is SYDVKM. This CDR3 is CASSLKQGRQYF. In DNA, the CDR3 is TGTGCCAGCAGTTTAAAACAGGGTCGGCAGTACTTC.

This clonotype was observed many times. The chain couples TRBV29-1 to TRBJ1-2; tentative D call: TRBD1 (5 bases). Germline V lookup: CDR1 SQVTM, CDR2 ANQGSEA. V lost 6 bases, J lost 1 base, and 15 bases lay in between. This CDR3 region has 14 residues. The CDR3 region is CSVRGKGFNYGYTF. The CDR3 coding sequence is TGCAGCGTACGGGGGAAAGGTTTTAACTATGGCTACACCTTC.

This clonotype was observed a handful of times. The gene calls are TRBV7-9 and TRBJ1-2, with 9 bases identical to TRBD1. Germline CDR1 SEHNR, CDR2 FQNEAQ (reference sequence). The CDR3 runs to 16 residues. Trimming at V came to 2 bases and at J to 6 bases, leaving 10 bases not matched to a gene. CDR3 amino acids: CASSLYGTGTVNGYTF. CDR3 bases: TGTGCCAGCAGCTTATACGGGACAGGGACGGTCAATGGCTACACCTTC. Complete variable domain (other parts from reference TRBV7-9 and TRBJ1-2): DTGVSQNPRHKITKRGQNVTFRCDPISEHNRLYWYRQTLGQGPEFLTYFQNEAQLEKSRLLSDRFSAERPKGSFSTLEIQRTEQGDSAMYLCASSLYGTGTVNGYTFGSGTRLTVV.

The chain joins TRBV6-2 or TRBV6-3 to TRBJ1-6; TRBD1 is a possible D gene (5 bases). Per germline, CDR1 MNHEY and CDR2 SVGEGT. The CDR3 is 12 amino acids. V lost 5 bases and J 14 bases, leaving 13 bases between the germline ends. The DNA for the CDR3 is TGTGCCAGCAGTCAGTCAGGGACGACCCTCCACTTT. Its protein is CASSQSGTTLHF.

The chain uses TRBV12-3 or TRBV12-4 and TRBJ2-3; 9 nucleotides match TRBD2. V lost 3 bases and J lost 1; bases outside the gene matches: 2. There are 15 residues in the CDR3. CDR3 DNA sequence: TGTGCCAGCAGTTTCCCTAGCGGGGGCACAGATACGCAGTATTTT. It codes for CASSFPSGGTDTQYF.

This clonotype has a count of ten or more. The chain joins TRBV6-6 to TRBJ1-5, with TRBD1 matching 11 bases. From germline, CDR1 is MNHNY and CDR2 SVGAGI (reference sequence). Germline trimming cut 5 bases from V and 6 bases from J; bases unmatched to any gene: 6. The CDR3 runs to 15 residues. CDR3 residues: CASSKGQGAGQPQHF. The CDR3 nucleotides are TGTGCCAGCAGTAAAGGACAGGGGGCAGGTCAGCCCCAGCATTTT.

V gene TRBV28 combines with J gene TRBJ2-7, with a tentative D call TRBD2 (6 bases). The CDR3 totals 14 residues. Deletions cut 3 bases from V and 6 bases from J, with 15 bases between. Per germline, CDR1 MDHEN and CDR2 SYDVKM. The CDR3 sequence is CASSFPGGAGEQYF. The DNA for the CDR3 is TGTGCCAGCAGTTTCCCCGGAGGGGCAGGCGAGCAGTACTTC.

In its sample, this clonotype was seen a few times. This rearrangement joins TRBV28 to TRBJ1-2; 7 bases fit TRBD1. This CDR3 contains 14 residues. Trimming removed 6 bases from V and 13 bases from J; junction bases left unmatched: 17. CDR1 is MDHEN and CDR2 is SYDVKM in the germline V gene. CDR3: CASRKMLGQRGGTF. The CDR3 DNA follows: TGTGCCAGCAGAAAGATGCTGGGACAGAGGGGTGGCACCTTC.

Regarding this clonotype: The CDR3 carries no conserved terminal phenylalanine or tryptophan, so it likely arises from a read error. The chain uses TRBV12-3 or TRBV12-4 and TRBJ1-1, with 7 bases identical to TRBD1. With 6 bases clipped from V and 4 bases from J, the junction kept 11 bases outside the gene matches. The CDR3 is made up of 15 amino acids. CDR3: CASRQTGVGVTEAFL. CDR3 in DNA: TGTGCCAGCAGACAAACAGGGGTAGGGGTCACTGAAGCTTTCTTA.

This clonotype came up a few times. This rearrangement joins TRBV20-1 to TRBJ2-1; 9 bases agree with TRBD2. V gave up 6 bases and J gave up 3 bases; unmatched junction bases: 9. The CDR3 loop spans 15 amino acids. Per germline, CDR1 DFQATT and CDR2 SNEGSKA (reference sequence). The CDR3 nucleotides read TGCAGTGCCCCGGCTAGCGGGGAGCTCTACAATGAGCAGTTCTTC. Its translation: CSAPASGELYNEQFF.

CDR3 coding DNA: TGTGCCAGCAGTGCAGAGGGGGTGAACACTGAAGCTTTCTTT. It encodes CASSAEGVNTEAFF. The chain uses TRBV2 and TRBJ1-1, with D tentatively TRBD1 (6 bases). Trimming removed 4 bases at V and 0 bases at J, with 9 bases between. There are 14 residues in the CDR3. CDR1 and CDR2 from the germline V gene are SNHLY and FYNNEI.

CDR3 amino acids: CSARDPRGPYTEAFF. CDR3 coding DNA: TGCAGTGCTAGAGATCCGAGGGGCCCCTACACTGAAGCTTTCTTT. The V and J genes are TRBV20-1 and TRBJ1-1; a possible D gene is TRBD1 (5 bases). CDR3 size: 15 residues. Germline assignment: CDR1 DFQATT and CDR2 SNEGSKA (reference sequence). V was clipped by 0 bases and J by 3 bases, with 14 bases between them.

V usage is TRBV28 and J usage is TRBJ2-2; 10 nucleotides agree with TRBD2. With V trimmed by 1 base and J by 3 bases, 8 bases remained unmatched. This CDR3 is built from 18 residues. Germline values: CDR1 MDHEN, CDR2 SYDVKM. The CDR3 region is CASSLYRLAGAYTGELFF. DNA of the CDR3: TGTGCCAGCAGTTTATATCGGCTAGCGGGGGCCTACACCGGGGAGCTGTTTTTT.

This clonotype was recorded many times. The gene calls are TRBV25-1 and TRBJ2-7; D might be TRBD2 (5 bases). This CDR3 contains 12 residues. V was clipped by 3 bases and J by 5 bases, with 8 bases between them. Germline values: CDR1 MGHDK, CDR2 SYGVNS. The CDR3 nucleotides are TGTGCCAGCAGTGATTCCGGGGACGAGCAGTACTTC. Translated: CASSDSGDEQYF.

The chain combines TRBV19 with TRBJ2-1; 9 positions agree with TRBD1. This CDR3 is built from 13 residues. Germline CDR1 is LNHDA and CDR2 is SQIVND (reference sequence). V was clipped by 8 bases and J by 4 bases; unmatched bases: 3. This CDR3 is CASSGQGYNEQFF. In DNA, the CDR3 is TGTGCCAGTTCCGGACAGGGGTACAATGAGCAGTTCTTC.

In nucleotides, the CDR3 is TGCGCCAGCAGTGAGTCCCAGGGGGAGGACACTGAAGCTTTCTTT. Translation gives CASSESQGEDTEAFF. V gene TRBV10-1 combines with J gene TRBJ1-1, with TRBD1 matching over 7 bases. This CDR3 has 15 residues. Losses at the gene ends were 0 bases for V and 3 bases for J; bases not matched to a gene: 4. Per the germline V gene, CDR1 is WNHNN and CDR2 is SYGVQD (reference sequence).

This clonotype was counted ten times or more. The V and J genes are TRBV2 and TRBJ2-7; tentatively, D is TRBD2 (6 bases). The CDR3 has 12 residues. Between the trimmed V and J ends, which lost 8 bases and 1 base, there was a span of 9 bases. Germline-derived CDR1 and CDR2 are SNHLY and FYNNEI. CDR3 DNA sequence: TGTGCCAGCTCCGGGACTTCCTACGAGCAGTACTTC. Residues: CASSGTSYEQYF. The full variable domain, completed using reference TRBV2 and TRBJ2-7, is EPEVTQTPSHQVTQMGQEVILRCVPISNHLYFYWYRQILGQKVEFLVSFYNNEISEKSEIFDDQFSVERPDGSNFTLKIRSTKLEDSAMYFCASSGTSYEQYFGPGTRLTVT.

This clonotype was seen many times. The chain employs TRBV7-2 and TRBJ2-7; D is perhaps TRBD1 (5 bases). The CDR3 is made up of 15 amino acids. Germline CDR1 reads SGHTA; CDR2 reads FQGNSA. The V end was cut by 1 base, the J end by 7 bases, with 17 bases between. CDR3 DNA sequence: TGTGCCAGCAGCTTAGTAACAGGTGGATCATGGGAGCAGTACTTC. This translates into CASSLVTGGSWEQYF.

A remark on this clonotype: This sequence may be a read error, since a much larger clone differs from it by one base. CDR3 region: CASNAPGGGQYF. The CDR3 DNA reads TGTGCCAGCAATGCGCCGGGTGGCGGGCAGTACTTC. The chain uses TRBV6-6 and TRBJ2-7; D not resolved. CDR3 length: 12 amino acids. Per the germline V gene, CDR1 is MNHNY and CDR2 is SVGAGI (reference sequence). V lost 7 bases and J 9 bases, leaving 16 bases between the germline ends.

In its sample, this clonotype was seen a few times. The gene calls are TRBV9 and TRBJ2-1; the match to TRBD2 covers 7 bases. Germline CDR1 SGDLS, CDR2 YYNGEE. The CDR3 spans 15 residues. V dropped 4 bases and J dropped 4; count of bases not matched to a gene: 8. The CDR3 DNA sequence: TGTGCCAGCAGCAGAAACTGGGGGGGATACAATGAGCAGTTCTTC. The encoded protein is CASSRNWGGYNEQFF.